This TCR beta chain stems from a study of identical twins. General study points: Weaker excess twin sharing was observed in beta out-of-frame sequences.

Using its own MiXCR run on the 5' RACE reads, TCRdb lists one record per CDR3 protein. The sample lists 1.5 million to 2 million distinct CDR3 sequences; about 32% were seen once. This clonotype has only a few counts. Its antigen is unidentified. CDR1 and CDR2 from the germline V gene are DFQATT and SNEGSKA (reference sequence). The CDR3 is made up of 14 amino acids. The V and J ends lost 4 bases and 6 bases respectively, with 18 bases between them. The sequence was obtained from a newborn girl in good health. Source material: cord blood. The chain links TRBV20-1 to TRBJ1-1; D perhaps matches TRBD1 (5 bases). CDR3 residues: CSANRYGQGSEAFF. The CDR3 DNA follows: TGCAGTGCTAATAGGTATGGGCAGGGCTCTGAAGCTTTCTTT.